This T cell receptor (beta chain) was retrieved from a study of T cell responses to AZD1222 COVID-19 vaccine. Trimming cost V 5 bases and J 3 bases, with 15 bases left between them. This CDR3 is 15 amino acids long. The V gene's germline CDR1 is SGHAT and CDR2 FQNNGV. Sequencing was performed with immunoSEQ multiplex PCR; in TCRdb, only in-frame clones are kept and a portion is missing. The repertoire holds about 140,000 clones, with more than 80% as singletons. Study-wide results and caveats: The breadth and depth of Spike-specific TCRs increased once two AZD1222 doses had been given. It was only after the peak T cell response that any repertoires were sampled. Clonal diversity was possibly underestimated, and white British individuals and females predominated among donors.

This clone was detected a few times. As yet, its antigen is unknown. The TCR sequence derives from an adult who received the MenACWY meningococcal vaccine as a control. The chain couples TRBV11-2 to TRBJ2-3; the D is unclear. This specimen consisted of peripheral blood, obtained 28 days after the second dose of the MenACWY control vaccine. In nucleotides, the CDR3 is TGTGCCAGCAGCCCGCGTGAGGCAGCTACAGATACGCAGTATTTT. It translates to CASSPREAATDTQYF.